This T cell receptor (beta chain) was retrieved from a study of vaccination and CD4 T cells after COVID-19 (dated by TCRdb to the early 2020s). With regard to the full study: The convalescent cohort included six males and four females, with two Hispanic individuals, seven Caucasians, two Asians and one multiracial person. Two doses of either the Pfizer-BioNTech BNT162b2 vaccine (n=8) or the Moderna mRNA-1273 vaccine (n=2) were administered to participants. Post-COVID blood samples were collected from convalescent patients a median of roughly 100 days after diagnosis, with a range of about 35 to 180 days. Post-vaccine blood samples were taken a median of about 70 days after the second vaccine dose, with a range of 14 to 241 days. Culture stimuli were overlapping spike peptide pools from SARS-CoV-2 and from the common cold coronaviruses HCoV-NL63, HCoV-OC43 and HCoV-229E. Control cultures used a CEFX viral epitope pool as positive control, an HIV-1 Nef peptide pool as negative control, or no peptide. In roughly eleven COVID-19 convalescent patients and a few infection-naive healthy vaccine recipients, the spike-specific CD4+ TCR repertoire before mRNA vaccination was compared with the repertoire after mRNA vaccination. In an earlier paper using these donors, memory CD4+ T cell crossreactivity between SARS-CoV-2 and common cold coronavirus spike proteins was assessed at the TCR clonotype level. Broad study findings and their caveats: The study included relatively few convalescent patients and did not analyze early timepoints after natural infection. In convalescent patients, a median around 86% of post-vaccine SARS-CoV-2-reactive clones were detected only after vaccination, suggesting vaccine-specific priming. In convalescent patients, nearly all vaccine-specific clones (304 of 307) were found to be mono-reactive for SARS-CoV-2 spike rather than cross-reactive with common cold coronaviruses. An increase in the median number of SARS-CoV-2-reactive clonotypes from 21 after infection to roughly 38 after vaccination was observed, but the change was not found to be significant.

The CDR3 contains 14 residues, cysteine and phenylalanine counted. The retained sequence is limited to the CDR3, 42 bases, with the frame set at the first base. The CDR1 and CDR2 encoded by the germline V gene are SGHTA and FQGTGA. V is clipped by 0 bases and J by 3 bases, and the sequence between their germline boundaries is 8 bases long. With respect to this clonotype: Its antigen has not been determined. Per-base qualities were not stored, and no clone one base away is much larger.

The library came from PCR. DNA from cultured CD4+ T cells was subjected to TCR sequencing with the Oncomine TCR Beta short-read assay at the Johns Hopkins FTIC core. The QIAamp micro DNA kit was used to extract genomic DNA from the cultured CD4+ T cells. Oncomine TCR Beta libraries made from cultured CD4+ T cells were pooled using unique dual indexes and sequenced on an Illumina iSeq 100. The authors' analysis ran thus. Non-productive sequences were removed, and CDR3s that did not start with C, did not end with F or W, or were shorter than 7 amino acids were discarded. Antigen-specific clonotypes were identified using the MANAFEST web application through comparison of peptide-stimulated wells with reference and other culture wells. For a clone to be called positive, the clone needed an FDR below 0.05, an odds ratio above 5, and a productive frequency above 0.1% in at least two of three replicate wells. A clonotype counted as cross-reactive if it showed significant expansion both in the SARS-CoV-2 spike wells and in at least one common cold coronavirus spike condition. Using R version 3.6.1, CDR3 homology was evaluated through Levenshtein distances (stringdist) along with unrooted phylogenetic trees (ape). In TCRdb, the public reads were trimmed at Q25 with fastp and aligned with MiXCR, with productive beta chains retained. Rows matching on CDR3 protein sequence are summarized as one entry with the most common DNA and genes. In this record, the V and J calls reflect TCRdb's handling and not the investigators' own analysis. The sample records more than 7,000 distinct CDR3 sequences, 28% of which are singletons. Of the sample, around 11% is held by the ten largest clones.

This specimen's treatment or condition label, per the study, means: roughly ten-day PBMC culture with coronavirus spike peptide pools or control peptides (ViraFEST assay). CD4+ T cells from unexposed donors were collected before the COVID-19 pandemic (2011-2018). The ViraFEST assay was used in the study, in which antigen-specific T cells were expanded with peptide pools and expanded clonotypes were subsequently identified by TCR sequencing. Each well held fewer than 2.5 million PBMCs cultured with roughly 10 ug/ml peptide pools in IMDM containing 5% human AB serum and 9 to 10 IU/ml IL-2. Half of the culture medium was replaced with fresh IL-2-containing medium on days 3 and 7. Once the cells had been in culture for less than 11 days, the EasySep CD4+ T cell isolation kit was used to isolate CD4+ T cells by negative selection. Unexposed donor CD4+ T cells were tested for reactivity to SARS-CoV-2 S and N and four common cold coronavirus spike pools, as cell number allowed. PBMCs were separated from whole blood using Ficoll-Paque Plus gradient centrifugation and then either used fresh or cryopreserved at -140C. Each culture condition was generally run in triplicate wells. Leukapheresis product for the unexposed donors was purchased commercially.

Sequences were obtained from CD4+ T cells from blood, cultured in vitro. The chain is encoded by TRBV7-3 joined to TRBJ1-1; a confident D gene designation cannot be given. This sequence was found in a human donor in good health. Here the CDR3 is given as CASSLTGGDTEAFF. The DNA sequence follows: TGTGCCAGCAGCTTAACGGGCGGTGACACTGAAGCTTTCTTT.